This entry concerns a single T cell receptor beta chain. This specimen comes from a study of blood T cell repertoires in COVID-19. Study-wide background: T cells, B-cell-depleted T cells, or PBMCs supplied cDNA or gDNA.

Original analysis: Reference gene primer amplification gave estimated nucleated cell counts. Measured with immunoSEQ multiplex PCR; TCRdb has only the in-frame clones, and not every one. From that table come the V and J calls and clone size; the DNA was used to work out D and trimming. This sample carries 200,000 or so clones, approximately 85% of them seen once, and the ten largest clones take more than 2.5%. Germline V gene sequence: CDR1 MGHRA, CDR2 YSYEKL. The junction had 9 bases not matched to a gene; V was cut back by 2 bases and J by 2 bases. CDR3 length: 17 residues. The clonotype originates from a man aged 55-75 years with acute or convalescent COVID-19. The sample taken for sequencing was peripheral blood. The J gene is TRBJ2-5, the V gene TRBV4-1; 9 bases are shared with TRBD1. In DNA form, the CDR3 reads TGCGCCAGCAGCCAAACGGGACAGGGCATTTCTCAAGAGACCCAGTACTTC. This encodes CASSQTGQGISQETQYF.